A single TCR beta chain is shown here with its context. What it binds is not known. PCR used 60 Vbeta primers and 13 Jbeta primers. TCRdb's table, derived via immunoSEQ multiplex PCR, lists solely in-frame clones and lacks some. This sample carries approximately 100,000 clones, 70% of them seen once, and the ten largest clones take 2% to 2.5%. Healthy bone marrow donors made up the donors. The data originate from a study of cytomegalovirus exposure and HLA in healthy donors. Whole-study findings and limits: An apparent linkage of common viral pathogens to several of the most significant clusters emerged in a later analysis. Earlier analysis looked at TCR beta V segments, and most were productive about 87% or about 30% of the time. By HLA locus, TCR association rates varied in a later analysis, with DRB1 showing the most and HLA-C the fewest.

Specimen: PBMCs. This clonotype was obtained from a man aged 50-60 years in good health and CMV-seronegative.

The CDR3 region has the DNA TGTGCTAGTGGTCCCAGCCGGGACAGACATACGCAGTATTTT. Its translation is CASGPSRDRHTQYF. This chain joins TRBV12-5 and TRBJ2-3, with 7 bases that match TRBD1. V was pared by 5 bases and J by 7 bases, with 9 bases of the junction left unmatched. CDR1 is LGHNT, CDR2 FRNRAP, per germline. The CDR3 has 14 amino acids.